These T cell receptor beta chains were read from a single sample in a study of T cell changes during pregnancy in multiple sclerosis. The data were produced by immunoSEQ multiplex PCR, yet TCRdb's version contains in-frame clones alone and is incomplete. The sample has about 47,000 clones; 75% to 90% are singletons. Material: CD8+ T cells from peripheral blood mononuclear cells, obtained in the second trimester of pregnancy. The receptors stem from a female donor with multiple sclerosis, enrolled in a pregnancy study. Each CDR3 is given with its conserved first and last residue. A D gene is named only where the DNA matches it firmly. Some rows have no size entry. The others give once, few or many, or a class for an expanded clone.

TGTGCCAGCAGCTCGGAGCTAGCGGGAGGCACAGATACGCAGTATTTT CASSSELAGGTDTQYF TRBV5-5 TRBD2 . TRBJ2-3
TGTGCCAGCAGCTTAGATGGACTAGCGGGAGGGGAGCTGTTTTTT CASSLDGLAGGELFF TRBV11-2 TRBD2 . TRBJ2-2
TGTGCCACCAGCAGTGACAGGGGCTATAGCAATCAGCCCCAGCATTTT CATSSDRGYSNQPQHF TRBV15 TRBD1 . TRBJ1-5
TGTGCCAGCTCACCAAACAGCGGGCTAGCCAAAAACATTCAGTACTTC CASSPNSGLAKNIQYF TRBV18 . . TRBJ2-4
TGTGCCAGCAGCTTACCAGGCCCCGTGACAGGGAACACTGAAGCTTTCTTT CASSLPGPVTGNTEAFF TRBV7-3 . once TRBJ1-1
TGTGCCAGCAGCCCCTGGACAGGGACGCGTGGCTACACCTTC CASSPWTGTRGYTF TRBV9 TRBD1 . TRBJ1-2
TGTGCCAGCAGCTTGGTGCCGGGTGAAGCTTTCTTT CASSLVPGEAFF TRBV7-9 . . TRBJ1-1
TGTGCCAGCAGCCAGGACTCGAGCAATCAGCCCCAGCATTTT CASSQDSSNQPQHF TRBV7-9 . . TRBJ1-5
TGTGCCAGCACCCGACTAGCGGGGGCCGCCAATGAGCAGTTCTTC CASTRLAGAANEQFF TRBV6-1 TRBD2 few TRBJ2-1
TGTGCCAGCAGCGTAGATCCAGGGCTTGGCACAGATACGCAGTATTTT CASSVDPGLGTDTQYF TRBV9 . . TRBJ2-3
TGTGCCAGTAGTATAGACGAGGGCTCTGGGGCCAACGTCCTGACTTTC CASSIDEGSGANVLTF TRBV19 . . TRBJ2-6
TGCGCCAGCAGCCCCGCCAGGGGGCAGTACGAGCAGTACTTC CASSPARGQYEQYF TRBV5-1 TRBD1 . TRBJ2-7
TGTGCCAGTTGCCGGTCCGGGACAACGAATTCACCCCTCCACTTT CASCRSGTTNSPLHF TRBV19 . . TRBJ1-6
TGCGCCAGCAGCCATCAGGACGGGGAGCTGTTTTTT CASSHQDGELFF TRBV5-1 . once TRBJ2-2
TGCGCCAGCAGCGATACAGGAGTGGACGAGCAGTACTTC CASSDTGVDEQYF TRBV5-1 . . TRBJ2-7
TGTGCCAGCAGCGTAGGGCTAGCGGGGGGGCCACAGCAGTTCTTC CASSVGLAGGPQQFF TRBV9 TRBD2 . TRBJ2-1
TGTGCCAGCTCACCAAGTGCCGGGACAGGGACCTACGAGCAGTACTTC CASSPSAGTGTYEQYF TRBV18 TRBD1 . TRBJ2-7
TGTGCCAGCGCTCTTGGGACAGGGTTTTACGAGCAGTACTTC CASALGTGFYEQYF TRBV5-6 TRBD1 . TRBJ2-7
TGTGCCACCAGCGGTTCCGGGACAGGGTGGAACGAGCAGTACTTC CATSGSGTGWNEQYF TRBV15 TRBD1 . TRBJ2-7
TGCAGCGTTGGTAACGGGGTCACCACAGATACGCAGTATTTT CSVGNGVTTDTQYF TRBV29-1 . . TRBJ2-3
TGTGCCAGCAGCTTAGCCAAGGACTACACCATATATTTT CASSLAKDYTIYF TRBV7-8 . . TRBJ1-3
TGTGCCAGCAGCTTGGGAGAGAACACTGAAGCTTTCTTT CASSLGENTEAFF TRBV5-6 . . TRBJ1-1
TGTGCCAGCAGCTTAAGTGACAACTCTGGAAACACCATATATTTT CASSLSDNSGNTIYF TRBV13 . . TRBJ1-3
TGTGCCAGCAGCCCTCCCGGGACAGCCTACAATGAGCAGTTCTTC CASSPPGTAYNEQFF TRBV14 TRBD1 . TRBJ2-1
TGTGCCAGCAGCCCCGGACAGGGCACTGAAGCTTTCTTT CASSPGQGTEAFF TRBV9 TRBD1 . TRBJ1-1
TGTGCCAGCAGCTTCTTAGGACAGGACGTAGCCTATAATTCACCCCTCCACTTT CASSFLGQDVAYNSPLHF TRBV7-8 TRBD1 . TRBJ1-6
TGTGCCAGCAGCCACCAGACAGGGGTCGAGGAGACCCAGTACTTC CASSHQTGVEETQYF TRBV14 TRBD1 . TRBJ2-5
TGTGCCAGCTCACCACCGCGGGGGGCCGACCTTAACTATGGCTACACCTTC CASSPPRGADLNYGYTF TRBV18 . . TRBJ1-2
TGTGCCAGCAGCAGGACAGGGGGCGGTGAAGCTTTCTTT CASSRTGGGEAFF TRBV9 TRBD1 . TRBJ1-1
TGTGCCAGCAGTGGTCGACAGGGGGTATCCGGAAACACCATATATTTT CASSGRQGVSGNTIYF TRBV2 TRBD1 . TRBJ1-3
TGTGCCAGCAGCTTATGGGGCGAAAGCTCTGGAAACACCATATATTTT CASSLWGESSGNTIYF TRBV7-9 . . TRBJ1-3
TGTGCCAGCAGTTACGAGACAACACCCATCTACGAGCAGTACTTC CASSYETTPIYEQYF TRBV6-5 . . TRBJ2-7
TGTGCCAGCAGTTTGGGACAGGGACGAACAGATACGCAGTATTTT CASSLGQGRTDTQYF TRBV28 TRBD1 . TRBJ2-3
TGTGCCAGCAGCGTTGGGGGGACTGAAGCTTTCTTT CASSVGGTEAFF TRBV9 . . TRBJ1-1
TGTGCCAGTAGTATGGGACAGGGTTCCGAAGCTTTCTTT CASSMGQGSEAFF TRBV19 TRBD1 . TRBJ1-1